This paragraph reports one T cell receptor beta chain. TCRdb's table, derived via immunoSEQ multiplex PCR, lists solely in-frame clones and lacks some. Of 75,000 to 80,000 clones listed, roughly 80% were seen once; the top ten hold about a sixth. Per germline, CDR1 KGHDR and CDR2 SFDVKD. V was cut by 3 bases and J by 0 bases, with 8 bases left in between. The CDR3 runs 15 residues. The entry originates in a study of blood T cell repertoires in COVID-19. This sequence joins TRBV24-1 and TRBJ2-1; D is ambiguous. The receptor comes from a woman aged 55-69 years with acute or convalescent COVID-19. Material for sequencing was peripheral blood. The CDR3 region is CATSDQTGSYNEQFF. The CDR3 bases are TGTGCCACCAGTGATCAGACGGGCTCCTACAATGAGCAGTTCTTC.